This TCR beta chain was recorded in a study of response to subunit inactivated influenza vaccine. TCRdb called the RT-PCR reads again in MiXCR, with one record for every CDR3 protein. The table lists 630,000 or so distinct CDR3 sequences, approximately 14% of them singletons. CDR3 length: 14 amino acids. Trimming removed 3 bases from V and 7 bases from J; junction bases left unmatched: 8. The chain couples TRBV12-3 or TRBV12-4 to TRBJ2-7, with 8 bases identical to TRBD2. The clonotype originates from a middle-aged man who received an inactivated influenza vaccine. The source material was PBMCs from blood, sampled 11 to 12 days after vaccination. CDR3 protein: CASSLSGGRGEQYF. CDR3 sequence (DNA): TGTGCCAGCAGTTTGAGCGGGGGTAGGGGGGAGCAGTACTTC.